These 5 T cell receptor beta chains share one sample of origin, sequenced in a study of blood T cells in healthy people across ages. A sample-barcoded 5' primer and a J-beta primer mix were used in a second PCR of roughly 6 to 11 cycles. TCRdb called the 5' RACE reads again in MiXCR, with one record for every CDR3 protein. The data show about a million distinct CDR3 sequences, roughly 50% seen once. Sample: blood. These receptors all come from a young man in good health.

At least ten counts were recorded for this clonotype. A read error may account for a junction end that differs from germline. The chain has TRBV4-2 and TRBJ2-1; no reliable D call. The CDR3 length is 12 residues. Germline lookup yields CDR1 LGHNA and CDR2 YNFKEQ. The CDR3 loop reads CASSYKDPERFF. Written as DNA, the CDR3 is TGTGCCAGCAGCTACAAAGATCCGGAGCGGTTCTTC.

This clonotype has just one count. This chain connects TRBV25-1 to TRBJ2-5; D may be TRBD1 (7 bases). Germline values: CDR1 MGHDK, CDR2 SYGVNS. Trimming took 4 bases from V and 7 from J, leaving 13 bases between them. The CDR3 runs 13 residues. As DNA, the CDR3 is TGTGCCAGCAGTGTCCAGGGGGGCGGGACCCAGTACTTC. This encodes CASSVQGGGTQYF.

Only a few counts were recorded for this clonotype. J is TRBJ2-5 and V is TRBV7-9, with D possibly TRBD1 on 5 matching bases. V was clipped by 6 bases and J by 4 bases, with 12 bases between them. This CDR3 spans 13 amino acids. Per germline, CDR1 SEHNR and CDR2 FQNEAQ (reference sequence). The CDR3: CASSRGASETQYF. In nucleotides, the CDR3 is TGTGCCAGCAGTCGTGGGGCCTCAGAGACCCAGTACTTC.

Written as DNA, the CDR3 is TGTGCCAGCAGTAAACTACGGGGGGGCGGCGAAGAGACCCAGTACTTC. Translated: CASSKLRGGGEETQYF. The V call is TRBV6-5, the J call TRBJ2-5; 8 positions agree with TRBD2. Germline CDR1 and CDR2: MNHEY and SVGAGI. This CDR3 is built from 16 residues. V shed 5 bases and J 3 bases; nucleotides not matched to a gene: 11.

CDR3 residues: CASSGSQGRLAKNIQYF. The CDR3 DNA reads TGTGCCAGCAGTGGTTCCCAGGGCAGACTAGCCAAAAACATTCAGTACTTC. The chain employs TRBV25-1 and TRBJ2-4; perhaps TRBD1 as D (5 bases). Trimming cost V 4 bases and J 0 bases, with 16 bases left between them. Germline CDR1 and CDR2: MGHDK and SYGVNS. CDR3 length: 17 amino acids.